What follows are 15 T cell receptor beta chains derived from one specimen sequenced in a study of T-cell reconstitution after alpha-beta-depleted transplantation in children. The TCRbeta library was prepared with unique molecular identifiers. TCRdb re-derived calls from the PCR reads in MiXCR, one entry per CDR3 protein. The top ten hold around 5.6% of the sample, which has about 100,000 distinct CDR3 sequences, under 7% seen once. The specimen comprised PBMCs, mostly from graft donor cells, sampled 60 days after TCRalphabeta/CD19-depleted stem cell transplant. Receptors were obtained from a female patient between 2 and 15 years old who had a stem cell transplant for Fanconi anemia, so the T cells may come from the graft donor.

This clonotype was detected many times. The chain's CDR3 is CASSQEGNLVEETQYF. CDR3 DNA: TGCGCCAGCAGCCAAGAGGGGAACTTAGTAGAAGAGACCCAGTACTTC. The V and J genes are TRBV4-1 and TRBJ2-5; no reliable D call. Per germline, CDR1 MGHRA and CDR2 YSYEKL. This CDR3 spans 16 amino acids. The V gene lost 0 bases and the J gene lost 3 bases, with 14 bases spanning the gap.

There are many counts of this clonotype. V is TRBV7-6 and J is TRBJ2-3; D is unclear. Per the germline V gene, CDR1 is SGHVS and CDR2 is FNYEAQ. This CDR3 comprises 10 residues. The germline V and J ends were trimmed by 7 bases and 5 bases, with 4 bases remaining between them. CDR3 loop: CASKGDTQYF. As DNA, the CDR3 is TGTGCCAGCAAGGGAGATACGCAGTATTTT.

To note about this clonotype: This may be a read error: a much more frequent sequence differs by one nucleotide. J is TRBJ2-6 and V is TRBV12-3 or TRBV12-4; D not certain. Trimming shortened V by 2 bases and J by 4 bases, and 9 bases separated the two germline ends. The CDR3 runs to 15 residues. CDR3 sequence (DNA): TGTGCCAGCAGTTTAAAGGGCGTCGGGGCCAACGTCCTGACTTTC. Encoded protein: CASSLKGVGANVLTF.

This clonotype was detected ten times or more. This chain connects TRBV27 to TRBJ2-4, with 10 nucleotides matching TRBD1. The CDR3 totals 17 residues. CDR1 is MNHEY, CDR2 SMNVEV, per germline (reference sequence). V trimming: 3 bases; J trimming: 3 bases; junction bases outside the gene matches: 8. The CDR3 region has the DNA TGTGCCAGCAGTTTTTGGCTCCGGGACAGGGGCAAAAACATTCAGTACTTC. This encodes CASSFWLRDRGKNIQYF.

This chain connects TRBV20-1 to TRBJ2-3; 16 positions match TRBD2. Germline assignment: CDR1 DFQATT and CDR2 SNEGSKA (reference sequence). This CDR3 contains 16 residues. The junction had 1 base not matched to a gene; V was cut back by 1 base and J by 3 bases. Here the CDR3 reads CSARGGLAGGTDTQYF. DNA of the CDR3: TGCAGTGCTAGAGGGGGACTAGCGGGGGGGACAGATACGCAGTATTTT.

This clonotype was detected ten times or more. The V and J genes are TRBV2 and TRBJ2-1; 7 bases align to TRBD2. There are 14 residues in the CDR3. V trimming: 7 bases; J trimming: 6 bases; junction bases outside the gene matches: 9. Germline values: CDR1 SNHLY, CDR2 FYNNEI. The CDR3 loop is CASTRTSGLNEQFF. The CDR3 DNA is TGTGCCAGCACCCGGACTAGTGGACTCAATGAGCAGTTCTTC.

This clonotype was found many times. This chain connects TRBV25-1 to TRBJ2-5; perhaps TRBD1 as D (6 bases). Germline V gene lookup returns CDR1 MGHDK and CDR2 SYGVNS. With 6 bases removed from V and 0 bases from J, the gap between germline ends came to 17 bases. The CDR3 totals 16 residues. CDR3 protein: CASSETGKPHQETQYF. CDR3 sequence (DNA): TGTGCCAGCAGCGAAACAGGGAAGCCTCACCAAGAGACCCAGTACTTC. The full variable domain, in which reference TRBV25-1 and TRBJ2-5 provide the parts outside the CDR3, is EADIYQTPRYLVIGTGKKITLECSQTMGHDKMYWYQQDPGMELHLIHYSYGVNSTEKGDLSSESTVSRIRTEHFPLTLESARPSHTSQYLCASSETGKPHQETQYFGPGTRLLVL.

Ten or more counts support this clonotype. The V call is TRBV29-1, the J call TRBJ2-5; TRBD1 is a possible D gene (6 bases). The CDR3 contains 11 residues. The germline gives CDR1 SQVTM, CDR2 ANQGSEA. Between the trimmed V and J ends, which lost 7 bases and 5 bases, there was a span of 11 bases. The CDR3 sequence: CSGGTKETQYF. The CDR3 bases are TGCAGCGGAGGGACAAAGGAGACCCAGTACTTC.

This CDR3 is CASDRGPGTDTQYF. CDR3 coding DNA: TGTGCCAGCGACCGGGGGCCGGGTACAGATACGCAGTATTTT. This chain joins TRBV11-1 and TRBJ2-3; the D call may be TRBD1 or TRBD2 (6 bases each). The CDR3 runs to 14 residues. Trimming removed 8 bases from V and 3 bases from J, with 15 bases in between. Germline V gene data show CDR1 as SGHAT and CDR2 as FQDESV (reference sequence).

Ten or more counts support this clonotype. The chain couples TRBV7-2 to TRBJ2-7; D call uncertain. Trimming removed 3 bases at V and 0 bases at J, with 6 bases between. The CDR3 runs 13 residues. Germline loops: CDR1 SGHTA, CDR2 FQGNSA. The DNA of the CDR3 is TGTGCCAGCAGCTTCCAGAGCTCCTACGAGCAGTACTTC. Residues: CASSFQSSYEQYF.

There are many counts of this clonotype. The chain combines TRBV11-2 with TRBJ2-7; D remains unclear. The germline gives CDR1 SGHAT, CDR2 FQNNGV. Trimming pared 6 bases from V and 0 bases from J, leaving 6 bases between. The CDR3 is made up of 12 amino acids. The CDR3 loop is CASRISSYEQYF. The CDR3 DNA is TGTGCCAGCAGGATAAGCTCCTACGAGCAGTACTTC.

In this sample, this clonotype turned up many times. The rearrangement joins TRBV12-3 or TRBV12-4 to TRBJ2-2, with 10 bases identical to TRBD2. CDR3 length: 19 residues. Trimming took 3 bases from V and 4 from J; bases not matched to a gene: 14. The CDR3 loop reads CASSFLAGVLNGGTGELFF. CDR3 in DNA: TGTGCCAGCAGTTTCCTAGCGGGAGTTTTAAATGGTGGCACCGGGGAGCTGTTTTTT.

This clonotype was seen many times. The chain joins TRBV7-9 to TRBJ2-2; D may be TRBD2 (6 bases). This CDR3 spans 16 amino acids. Germline V lookup: CDR1 SEHNR, CDR2 FQNEAQ (reference sequence). Trimming removed 1 base at V and 6 bases at J, with 15 bases between. CDR3 sequence: CASSLVRQAGPGELFF. The CDR3 region has the DNA TGTGCCAGCAGCTTAGTGCGTCAGGCGGGACCCGGGGAGCTGTTTTTT.

At least ten counts were recorded for this clonotype. V gene TRBV4-2 combines with J gene TRBJ2-3; no definite D call. The CDR3 has 14 residues. CDR1 is LGHNA and CDR2 is YNFKEQ in the germline V gene. V was pared by 0 bases and J by 4 bases, with 8 bases between. For the CDR3, the DNA is TGTGCCAGCAGCCAAGAAGATTATCCAGATACGCAGTATTTT. Translating gives CASSQEDYPDTQYF.

This chain joins TRBV18 and TRBJ2-5; no clear D gene. V lost 2 bases, J lost 1 base, and 5 bases lay in between. The CDR3 loop spans 13 amino acids. Germline V gives CDR1 KGHSH, CDR2 LQKENI. The CDR3, as DNA: TGTGCCAGCTCACCAGAACTCCAAGAGACCCAGTACTTC. Translated, it gives CASSPELQETQYF. The full variable domain, completed using reference TRBV18 and TRBJ2-5, is NAGVMQNPRHLVRRRGQEARLRCSPMKGHSHVYWYRQLPEEGLKFMVYLQKENIIDESGMPKERFSAEFPKEGPSILRIQQVVRGDSAAYFCASSPELQETQYFGPGTRLLVL.